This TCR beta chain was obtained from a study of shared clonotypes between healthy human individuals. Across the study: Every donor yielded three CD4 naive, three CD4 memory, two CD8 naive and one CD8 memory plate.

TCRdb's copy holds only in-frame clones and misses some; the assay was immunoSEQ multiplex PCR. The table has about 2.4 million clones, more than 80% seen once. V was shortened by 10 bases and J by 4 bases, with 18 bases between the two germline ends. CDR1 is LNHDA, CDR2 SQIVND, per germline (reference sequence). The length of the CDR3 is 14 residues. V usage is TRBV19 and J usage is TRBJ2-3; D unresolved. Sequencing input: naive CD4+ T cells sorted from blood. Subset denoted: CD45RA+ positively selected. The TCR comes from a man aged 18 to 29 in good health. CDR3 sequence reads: CATTGRYQADTQYF. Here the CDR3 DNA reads TGTGCCACCACGGGCCGTTACCAGGCAGATACGCAGTATTTT.